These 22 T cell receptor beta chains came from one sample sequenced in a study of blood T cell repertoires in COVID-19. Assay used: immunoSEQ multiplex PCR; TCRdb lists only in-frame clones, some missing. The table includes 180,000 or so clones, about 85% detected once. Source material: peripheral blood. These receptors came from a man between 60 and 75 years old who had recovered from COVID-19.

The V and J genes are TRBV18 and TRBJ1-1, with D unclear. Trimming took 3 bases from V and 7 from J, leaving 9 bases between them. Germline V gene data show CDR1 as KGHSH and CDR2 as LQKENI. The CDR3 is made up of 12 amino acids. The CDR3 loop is CASSPSWSEAFF. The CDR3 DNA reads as TGTGCCAGCTCACCCTCGTGGAGTGAAGCTTTCTTT. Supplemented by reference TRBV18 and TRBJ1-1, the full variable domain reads NAGVMQNPRHLVRRRGQEARLRCSPMKGHSHVYWYRQLPEEGLKFMVYLQKENIIDESGMPKERFSAEFPKEGPSILRIQQVVRGDSAAYFCASSPSWSEAFFGQGTRLTVV.

The CDR3 loop is CASSLEDSNLISNQPQHF. The CDR3 coding sequence is TGTGCCAGCAGCTTAGAGGACAGCAATTTAATTAGCAATCAGCCCCAGCATTTT. The genes are TRBV7-8 and TRBJ1-5; a possible D gene is TRBD1 (6 bases). Trimming shortened V by 1 base and J by 0 bases, and 16 bases separated the two germline ends. This CDR3 region has 18 residues. Germline V CDR1 and CDR2: SGHVS, FQNEAQ. Full variable domain (outside the CDR3, taken from reference TRBV7-8 and TRBJ1-5): GAGVSQSPRYKVAKRGQDVALRCDPISGHVSLFWYQQALGQGPEFLTYFQNEAQLDKSGLPSDRFFAERPEGSVSTLKIQRTQQEDSAVYLCASSLEDSNLISNQPQHFGDGTRLSIL.

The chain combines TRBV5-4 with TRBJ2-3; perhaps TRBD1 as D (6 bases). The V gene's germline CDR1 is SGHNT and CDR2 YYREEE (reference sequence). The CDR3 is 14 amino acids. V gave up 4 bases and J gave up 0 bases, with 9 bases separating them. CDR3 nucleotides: TGTGCCAGCAGCCGGGACAAGAGCACAGATACGCAGTATTTT. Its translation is CASSRDKSTDTQYF.

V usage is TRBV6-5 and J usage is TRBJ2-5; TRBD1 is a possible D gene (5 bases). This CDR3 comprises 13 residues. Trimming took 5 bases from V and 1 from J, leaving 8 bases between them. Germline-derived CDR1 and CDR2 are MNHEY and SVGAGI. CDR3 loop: CASSIQVQETQYF. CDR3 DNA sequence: TGTGCCAGCAGTATACAGGTCCAAGAGACCCAGTACTTC.

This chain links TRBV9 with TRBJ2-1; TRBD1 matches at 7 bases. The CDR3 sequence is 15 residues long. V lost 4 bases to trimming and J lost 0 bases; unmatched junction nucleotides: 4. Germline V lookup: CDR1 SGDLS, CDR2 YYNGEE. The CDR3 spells CASSYRGSSYNEQFF. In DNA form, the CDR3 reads TGTGCCAGCAGCTACAGGGGTAGCTCCTACAATGAGCAGTTCTTC. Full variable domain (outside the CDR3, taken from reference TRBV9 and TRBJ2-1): DSGVTQTPKHLITATGQRVTLRCSPRSGDLSVYWYQQSLDQGLQFLIQYYNGEERAKGNILERFSAQQFPDLHSELNLSSLELGDSALYFCASSYRGSSYNEQFFGPGTRLTVL.

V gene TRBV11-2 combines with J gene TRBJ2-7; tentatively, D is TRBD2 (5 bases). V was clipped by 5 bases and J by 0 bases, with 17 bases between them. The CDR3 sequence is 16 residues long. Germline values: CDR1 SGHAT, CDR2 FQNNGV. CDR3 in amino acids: CASSPRGSGSSYEQYF. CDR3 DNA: TGTGCCAGCAGCCCACGCGGGTCCGGGTCCTCCTACGAGCAGTACTTC.

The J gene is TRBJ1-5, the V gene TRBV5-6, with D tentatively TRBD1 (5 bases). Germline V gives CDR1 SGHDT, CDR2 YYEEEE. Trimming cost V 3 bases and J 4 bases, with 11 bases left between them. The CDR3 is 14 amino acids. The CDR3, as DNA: TGTGCCAGCAGCTCCCCGGGGGTTAATCAGCCCCAGCATTTT. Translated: CASSSPGVNQPQHF.

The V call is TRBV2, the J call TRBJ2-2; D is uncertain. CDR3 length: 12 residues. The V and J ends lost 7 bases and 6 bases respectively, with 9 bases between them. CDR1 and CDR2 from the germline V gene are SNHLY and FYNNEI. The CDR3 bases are TGTGCCAGCAAAGGAGATTCCGGGGAGCTGTTTTTT. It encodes CASKGDSGELFF.

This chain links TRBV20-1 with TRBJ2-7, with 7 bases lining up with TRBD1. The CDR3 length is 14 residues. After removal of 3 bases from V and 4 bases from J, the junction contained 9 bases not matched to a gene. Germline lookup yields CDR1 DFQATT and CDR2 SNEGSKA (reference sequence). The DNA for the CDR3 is TGCAGTGCTAGTATAATCGGACAGGTTTACGAGCAGTACTTC. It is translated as CSASIIGQVYEQYF.

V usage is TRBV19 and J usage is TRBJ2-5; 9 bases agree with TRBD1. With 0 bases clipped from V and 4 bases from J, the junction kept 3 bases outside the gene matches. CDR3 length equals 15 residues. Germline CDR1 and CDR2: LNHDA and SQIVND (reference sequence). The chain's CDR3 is CASSIDDRGRETQYF. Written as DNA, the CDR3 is TGTGCCAGTAGTATAGACGACAGGGGGAGAGAGACCCAGTACTTC. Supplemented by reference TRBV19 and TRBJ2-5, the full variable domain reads DGGITQSPKYLFRKEGQNVTLSCEQNLNHDAMYWYRQDPGQGLRLIYYSQIVNDFQKGDIAEGYSVSREKKESFPLTVTSAQKNPTAFYLCASSIDDRGRETQYFGPGTRLLVL.

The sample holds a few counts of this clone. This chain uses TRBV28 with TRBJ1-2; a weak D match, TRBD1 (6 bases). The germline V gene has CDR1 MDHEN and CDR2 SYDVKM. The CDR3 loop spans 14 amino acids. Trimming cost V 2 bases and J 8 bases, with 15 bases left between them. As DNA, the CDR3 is TGTGCCAGCAGTTTACCAGGGGTAAAAGGCGGCTACACCTTC. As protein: CASSLPGVKGGYTF.

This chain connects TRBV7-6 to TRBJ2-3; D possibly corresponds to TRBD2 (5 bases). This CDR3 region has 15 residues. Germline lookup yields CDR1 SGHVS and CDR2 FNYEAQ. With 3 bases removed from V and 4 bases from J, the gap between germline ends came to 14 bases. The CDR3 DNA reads TGTGCCAGCAGCTTCCGTTTGGGAGCGGCAGATACGCAGTATTTT. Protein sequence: CASSFRLGAADTQYF.

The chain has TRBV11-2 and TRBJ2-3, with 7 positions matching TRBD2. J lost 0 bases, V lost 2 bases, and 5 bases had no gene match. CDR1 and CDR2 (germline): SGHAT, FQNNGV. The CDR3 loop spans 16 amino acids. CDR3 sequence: CASSLNPSGSTDTQYF. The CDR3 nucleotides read TGTGCCAGCAGCTTAAATCCTAGCGGCAGCACAGATACGCAGTATTTT.

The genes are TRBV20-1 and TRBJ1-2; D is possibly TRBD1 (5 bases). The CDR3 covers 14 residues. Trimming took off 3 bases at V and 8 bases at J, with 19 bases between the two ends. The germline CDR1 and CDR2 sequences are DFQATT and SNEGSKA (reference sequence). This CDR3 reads CSASRQGRIGGYTF. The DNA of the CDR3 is TGCAGTGCTAGTCGTCAGGGAAGAATCGGCGGCTACACCTTC.

CDR3: CASSSGTGGYADTQYF. The CDR3 nucleotides read TGTGCCAGCAGCTCCGGGACAGGGGGCTACGCAGATACGCAGTATTTT. This chain joins TRBV7-3 and TRBJ2-3, with 12 nucleotides matching TRBD1. The V gene's germline CDR1 is SGHTA and CDR2 FQGTGA. The length of the CDR3 is 16 residues. The trim removed 4 bases at V and 4 bases at J, leaving 6 bases unmatched.

The CDR3 DNA reads TGCGCCAGCAGCCAAAACGCTCAGACACTGGATACAGGGTATAATTCACCCCTCCACTTT. Translating it yields CASSQNAQTLDTGYNSPLHF. This chain links TRBV4-3 with TRBJ1-6; a possible D gene is TRBD1 (6 bases). Trimming removed 2 bases at V and 4 bases at J, with 24 bases between. This CDR3 spans 20 amino acids. The V gene's germline CDR1 is LGHNA and CDR2 YSLEER.

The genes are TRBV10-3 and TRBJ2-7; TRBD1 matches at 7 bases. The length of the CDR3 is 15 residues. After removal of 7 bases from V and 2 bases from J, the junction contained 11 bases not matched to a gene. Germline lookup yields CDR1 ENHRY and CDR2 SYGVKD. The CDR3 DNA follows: TGTGCCATCAAGCCCGGACAGGCCGATACCTACGAGCAGTACTTC. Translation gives CAIKPGQADTYEQYF.

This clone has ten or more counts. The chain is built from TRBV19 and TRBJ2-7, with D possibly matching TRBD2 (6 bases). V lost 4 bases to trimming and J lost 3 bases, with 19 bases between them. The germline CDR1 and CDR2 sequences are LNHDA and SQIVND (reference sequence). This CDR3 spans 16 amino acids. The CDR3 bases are TGTGCCAGTAGTACACCTGGCGGGGCCCACCACTACGAGCAGTACTTC. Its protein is CASSTPGGAHHYEQYF.

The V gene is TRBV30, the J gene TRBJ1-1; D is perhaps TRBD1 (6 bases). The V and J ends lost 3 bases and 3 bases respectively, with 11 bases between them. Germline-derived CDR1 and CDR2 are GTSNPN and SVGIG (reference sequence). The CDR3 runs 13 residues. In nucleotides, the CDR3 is TGTGCCTGGAGCGCTACAGGGTACACTGAAGCTTTCTTT. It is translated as CAWSATGYTEAFF.

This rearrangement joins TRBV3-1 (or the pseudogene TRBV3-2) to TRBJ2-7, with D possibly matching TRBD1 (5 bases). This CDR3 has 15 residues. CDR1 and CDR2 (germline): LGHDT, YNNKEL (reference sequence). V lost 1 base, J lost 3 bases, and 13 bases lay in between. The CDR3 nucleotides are TGTGCCAGCAGCCAAGGATTCGACAGTGACTACGAGCAGTACTTC. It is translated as CASSQGFDSDYEQYF.

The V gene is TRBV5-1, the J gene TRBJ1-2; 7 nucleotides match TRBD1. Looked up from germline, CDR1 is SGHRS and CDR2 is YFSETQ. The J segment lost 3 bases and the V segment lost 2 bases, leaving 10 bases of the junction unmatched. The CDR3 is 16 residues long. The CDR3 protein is CASSFMGLTGDYGYTF. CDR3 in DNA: TGCGCCAGCAGCTTTATGGGGTTAACAGGGGACTATGGCTACACCTTC.

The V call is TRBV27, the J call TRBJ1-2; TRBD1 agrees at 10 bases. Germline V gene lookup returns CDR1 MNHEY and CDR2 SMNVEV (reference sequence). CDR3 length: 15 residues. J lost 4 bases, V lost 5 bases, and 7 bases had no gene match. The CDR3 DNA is TGTGCCAGCAGTACCCAGGACAGGGGGTCCTATGGCTACACCTTC. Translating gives CASSTQDRGSYGYTF.